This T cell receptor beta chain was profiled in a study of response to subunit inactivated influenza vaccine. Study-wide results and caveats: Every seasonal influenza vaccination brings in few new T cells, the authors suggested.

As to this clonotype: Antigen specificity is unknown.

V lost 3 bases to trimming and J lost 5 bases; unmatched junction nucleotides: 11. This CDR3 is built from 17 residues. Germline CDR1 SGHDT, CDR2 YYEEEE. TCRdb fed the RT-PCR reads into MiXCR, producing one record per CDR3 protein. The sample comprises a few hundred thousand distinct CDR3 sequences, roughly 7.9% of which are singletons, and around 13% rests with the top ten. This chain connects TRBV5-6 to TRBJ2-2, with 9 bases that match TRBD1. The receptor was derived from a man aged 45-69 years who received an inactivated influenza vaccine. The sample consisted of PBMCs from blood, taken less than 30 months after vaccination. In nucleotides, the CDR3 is TGTGCCAGCAGCTCGTCCCGGCGGGACAGGGTAACCGGGGAGCTGTTTTTT. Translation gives CASSSSRRDRVTGELFF.